The rows below give T cell receptor beta chains drawn from one sample of a study of T cell repertoires in aging, cancer and after chemotherapy. TCRdb recomputed calls from the multiplex PCR reads with MiXCR, one row per CDR3 protein. Of 12,000 or so distinct CDR3 sequences listed, over 25% were seen once; the top ten hold about 3%. The source material was blood. Source of these receptors: a human donor in good health. The conserved cysteine and the conserved F or W are not part of the CDR3 here. Some rows have no size entry. The others give once, few or many, or a class for an expanded clone.

v_call: TRBV18; clone_size: NA; j_call: TRBJ1-4; cdr3_aa: ASSPRGAPNEKLF
v_call: TRBV5-4; clone_size: few; j_call: TRBJ1-1; cdr3_aa: ASSSGTAFTEAF
v_call: TRBV19; clone_size: few; j_call: TRBJ2-2; cdr3_aa: ASTQPDRGNTGELF
v_call: TRBV5-1; clone_size: few; j_call: TRBJ1-2; cdr3_aa: ASSAYMGAGNYGYT
v_call: TRBV27; clone_size: NA; j_call: TRBJ2-5; cdr3_aa: ASSLTAGVAQY
v_call: TRBV19; clone_size: few; j_call: TRBJ1-4; cdr3_aa: ATRDRGRSANEKLF
v_call: TRBV6-5; clone_size: NA; j_call: TRBJ2-5; cdr3_aa: ASSEGDEETQY
v_call: TRBV15; clone_size: NA; j_call: TRBJ2-7; cdr3_aa: ATRGISGESYEQY
v_call: TRBV6-5; clone_size: NA; j_call: TRBJ1-5; cdr3_aa: ASSPRAGGFNQPQH
v_call: TRBV6-6; clone_size: few; j_call: TRBJ2-5; cdr3_aa: ASNGLPAQETQY
v_call: TRBV5-5; clone_size: medium-sized; j_call: TRBJ2-7; cdr3_aa: ASSLGLRWPYEQY
v_call: TRBV12-3/TRBV12-4; clone_size: few; j_call: TRBJ2-1; cdr3_aa: ASKSALSGDEQF
v_call: TRBV19; clone_size: NA; j_call: TRBJ1-2; cdr3_aa: ASSSSSVYGRGYT
v_call: TRBV19; clone_size: medium-sized; j_call: TRBJ1-2; cdr3_aa: ASRLPGQMNYGYT
v_call: TRBV12-3/TRBV12-4; clone_size: few; j_call: TRBJ2-7; cdr3_aa: ASSRDRGRDEQY
v_call: TRBV5-5; clone_size: once; j_call: TRBJ1-1; cdr3_aa: ASSFGAPEAF
v_call: TRBV6-4; clone_size: medium-sized; j_call: TRBJ2-6; cdr3_aa: ASSEEGLYSSGANVLT
v_call: TRBV4-3; clone_size: NA; j_call: TRBJ1-4; cdr3_aa: ASSQVWSTNEKLF
v_call: TRBV2; clone_size: NA; j_call: TRBJ1-3; cdr3_aa: ASTEGTGNTIY
v_call: TRBV18; clone_size: NA; j_call: TRBJ2-1; cdr3_aa: ASSPLAQNEQF
v_call: TRBV28; clone_size: few; j_call: TRBJ1-2; cdr3_aa: ASSVTGLTGYT
v_call: TRBV27; clone_size: NA; j_call: TRBJ2-5; cdr3_aa: ASSFAHRYQETQY
v_call: TRBV2; clone_size: NA; j_call: TRBJ2-7; cdr3_aa: ASTTFYEQY
v_call: TRBV7-2; clone_size: few; j_call: TRBJ1-2; cdr3_aa: ASSLVRGSGYT
v_call: TRBV20-1; clone_size: few; j_call: TRBJ1-5; cdr3_aa: SAEGLSNQPQH
v_call: TRBV6-6; clone_size: NA; j_call: TRBJ1-6; cdr3_aa: ASSTPRLNSPLH
v_call: TRBV15; clone_size: NA; j_call: TRBJ1-1; cdr3_aa: ATSEAGQGPFRAF
v_call: TRBV29-1; clone_size: large; j_call: TRBJ2-7; cdr3_aa: SVVFLYEQY
v_call: TRBV7-2; clone_size: NA; j_call: TRBJ2-2; cdr3_aa: ASSLGHRGGELF
v_call: TRBV20-1; clone_size: NA; j_call: TRBJ2-7; cdr3_aa: SARDLTFSYEQY
v_call: TRBV29-1; clone_size: medium-sized; j_call: TRBJ2-7; cdr3_aa: SVRGQVDPYEQY
v_call: TRBV20-1; clone_size: few; j_call: TRBJ1-1; cdr3_aa: SAPRTPGGTEAF
v_call: TRBV5-1; clone_size: few; j_call: TRBJ1-4; cdr3_aa: ASSPTGSSNEKLF
v_call: TRBV6-5; clone_size: medium-sized; j_call: TRBJ1-2; cdr3_aa: ASSLGGNYGYT
v_call: TRBV6-5; clone_size: few; j_call: TRBJ2-3; cdr3_aa: ASSWAGGIADTQY
v_call: TRBV12-3/TRBV12-4; clone_size: NA; j_call: TRBJ1-1; cdr3_aa: ASSLLRVAVSMNTEAF
v_call: TRBV5-6; clone_size: NA; j_call: TRBJ2-5; cdr3_aa: ASSRLGETQY
v_call: TRBV20-1; clone_size: few; j_call: TRBJ2-7; cdr3_aa: SARERYEQY
v_call: TRBV20-1; clone_size: medium-sized; j_call: TRBJ1-1; cdr3_aa: SAPQGLAEAF
v_call: TRBV6-5; clone_size: medium-sized; j_call: TRBJ2-7; cdr3_aa: ASSQGSNYEQY
v_call: TRBV28; clone_size: few; j_call: TRBJ1-6; cdr3_aa: ASSLGNSPLH
v_call: TRBV11-2; clone_size: NA; j_call: TRBJ1-3; cdr3_aa: ASSPGSADRVTLGGNTIY
v_call: TRBV6-5; clone_size: medium-sized; j_call: TRBJ1-3; cdr3_aa: ASSLTVSGNTIY
v_call: TRBV27; clone_size: NA; j_call: TRBJ1-5; cdr3_aa: ASSSLGVQPQH
v_call: TRBV24-1; clone_size: NA; j_call: TRBJ1-2; cdr3_aa: ATAGVAGGYT
v_call: TRBV11-2; clone_size: once; j_call: TRBJ2-3; cdr3_aa: ASSFRDSSHTDTQY
v_call: TRBV5-4; clone_size: few; j_call: TRBJ2-1; cdr3_aa: ASSLGLGGLNEQF
v_call: TRBV6-5; clone_size: few; j_call: TRBJ1-4; cdr3_aa: ASTRTATRFSREKLF
v_call: TRBV19; clone_size: NA; j_call: TRBJ2-3; cdr3_aa: ASRDYSGDTQY
v_call: TRBV19; clone_size: NA; j_call: TRBJ2-5; cdr3_aa: ASSLQGAGGTQY
v_call: TRBV4-3; clone_size: medium-sized; j_call: TRBJ1-2; cdr3_aa: ASSQEGRVHGYT
v_call: TRBV6-6; clone_size: few; j_call: TRBJ2-3; cdr3_aa: ASSYSSQLVDTQY
v_call: TRBV5-1; clone_size: NA; j_call: TRBJ1-1; cdr3_aa: ASSLDAGTLEAF
v_call: TRBV6-2/TRBV6-3; clone_size: few; j_call: TRBJ2-1; cdr3_aa: ASRPHLGDEQF
v_call: TRBV5-4; clone_size: NA; j_call: TRBJ1-5; cdr3_aa: ANSLQAARPDDHPQH
v_call: TRBV5-4; clone_size: NA; j_call: TRBJ1-1; cdr3_aa: ASSFRVNTEAF